A selection of T cell receptor beta chains follows, all from one sample in a study of T cells in tuberculosis. Here immunoSEQ multiplex PCR was the method, and the copy in TCRdb shows in-frame clones only, minus some. The sample has around 33,000 clones, 92% seen once. The material was PBMCs, obtained at tuberculosis diagnosis. These receptors all come from an adult with tuberculosis. Some clones in this sample may be carry-over from other donors' samples. The conserved cysteine and the conserved F or W are not part of the CDR3 here. Clone sizes are given selectively: once, few, many, or a class where the clone is expanded.

TRBV6-6,-,ASGDSYGYT
TRBV5-6,-,ASSLGNRGLNTIY
TRBV18,-,ASSPRTEQF
TRBV7-9,-,ASSPRGGSRAF
TRBV27,-,ASSLWPPAGSAEQY
TRBV6-1,once,ASSEAGADYEQY
TRBV27,once,ASTRRHTDTQY
TRBV7-2,-,ASSPWRGGNSPLH
TRBV6-5,-,ASRLVGHSTQY
TRBV19,-,ASSIAGGEAF
TRBV7-7,-,ASSRATGDYEQY
TRBV2,-,ASSEGTGFNTEAF
TRBV30,-,AWSGGQGLSGYT
TRBV18,-,ASSPSDTSPLH
TRBV19,-,ASSQYPRSGGATDTQY
TRBV2,-,ASRPDRGRVAGELF
TRBV4-1,-,ASSFGLAGGELF
TRBV6-1,-,ASSESPGQGIYGYT
TRBV4-1,-,ASSQDGSRACT
TRBV29-1,-,SAKTDWAADTQY
TRBV5-1,-,ASSTLRDRGADTQY
TRBV10-1,-,ASSEDGNYGYT
TRBV19,-,ASSIHEGQGVQF
TRBV5-1,-,ASSSNLWSSYNSPLH
TRBV7-9,-,ASSSDRGYNEQF
TRBV11-2,-,ASSPYLPDPGTSGVGQY
TRBV10-3,-,AIRRDRGTTDTQY
TRBV10-2,-,ASTLTGNYGYT
TRBV5-1,-,ASSLLGADTQY
TRBV4-2,-,ASSQEHLDRGLGYEQY
TRBV6-1,-,ASSVVLAGGGDTQY
TRBV11-2,-,ASSRSGTASYEQY
TRBV18,-,ASSPPGTAHQPQH
TRBV7-2,-,ASTHERGRPPSTDTQY
TRBV12-5,-,ASGSTPGGEGSPLH
TRBV19,once,ASTPNRGVSGELF
TRBV25-1,-,AVPRRTGELF
TRBV6-1,-,ASSEIGTGISYNEQF
TRBV27,-,ASRAGDRGNQPQH
TRBV6-1,-,ASSEIGGGTDTQY
TRBV27,-,ASRGQGYNEQF
TRBV10-2,few,ASSDRTFGYT
TRBV5-1,-,ASSGRGNEKLF
TRBV9,-,ASSVEGGGRLGFGEQF
TRBV9,-,ASSVGAGQRGNYGYT